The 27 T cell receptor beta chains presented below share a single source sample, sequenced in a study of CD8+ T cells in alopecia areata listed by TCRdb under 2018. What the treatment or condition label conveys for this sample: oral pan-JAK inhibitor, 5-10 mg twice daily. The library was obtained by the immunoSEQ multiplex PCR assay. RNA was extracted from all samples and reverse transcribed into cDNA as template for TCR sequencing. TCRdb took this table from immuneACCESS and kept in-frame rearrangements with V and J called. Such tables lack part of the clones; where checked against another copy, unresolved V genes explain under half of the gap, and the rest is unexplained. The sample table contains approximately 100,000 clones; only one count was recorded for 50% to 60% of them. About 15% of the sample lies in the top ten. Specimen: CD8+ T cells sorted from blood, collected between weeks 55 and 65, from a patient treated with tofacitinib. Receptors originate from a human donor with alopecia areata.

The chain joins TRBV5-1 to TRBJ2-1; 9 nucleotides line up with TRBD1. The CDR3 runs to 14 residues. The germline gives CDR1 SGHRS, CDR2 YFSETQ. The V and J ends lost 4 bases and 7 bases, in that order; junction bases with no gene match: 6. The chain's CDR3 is CASSPGTGTNEQFF. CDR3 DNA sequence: TGCGCCAGCAGCCCCGGGACAGGGACGAATGAGCAGTTCTTC. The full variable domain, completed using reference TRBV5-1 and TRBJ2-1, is KAGVTQTPRYLIKTRGQQVTLSCSPISGHRSVSWYQQTPGQGLQFLFEYFSETQRNKGNFPGRFSGRQFSNSRSEMNVSTLELGDSALYLCASSPGTGTNEQFFGPGTRLTVL.

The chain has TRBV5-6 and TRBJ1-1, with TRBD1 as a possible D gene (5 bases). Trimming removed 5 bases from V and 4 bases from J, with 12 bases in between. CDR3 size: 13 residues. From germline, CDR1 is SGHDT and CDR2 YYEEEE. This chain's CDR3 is CASSTGRSTEAFF. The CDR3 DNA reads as TGTGCCAGCAGTACGGGACGGTCCACTGAAGCTTTCTTT. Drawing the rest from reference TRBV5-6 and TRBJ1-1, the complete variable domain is DAGVTQSPTHLIKTRGQQVTLRCSPKSGHDTVSWYQQALGQGPQFIFQYYEEEERQRGNFPDRFSGHQFPNYSSELNVNALLLGDSALYLCASSTGRSTEAFFGQGTRLTVV.

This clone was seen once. In nucleotides, the CDR3 is TGTGCCAGCAAAGGCGGCGGGGACTATGGCTACACCTTC. It encodes CASKGGGDYGYTF. The V call is TRBV13, the J call TRBJ1-2; the D is unclear. There are 13 residues in the CDR3. The germline gives CDR1 PRHDT, CDR2 FYEKMQ (reference sequence). Trimming stripped 7 bases from V and 3 bases from J, with 12 bases between. Supplemented by reference TRBV13 and TRBJ1-2, the full variable domain reads AAGVIQSPRHLIKEKRETATLKCYPIPRHDTVYWYQQGPGQDPQFLISFYEKMQSDKGSIPDRFSAQQFSDYHSELNMSSLELGDSALYFCASKGGGDYGYTFGSGTRLTVV.

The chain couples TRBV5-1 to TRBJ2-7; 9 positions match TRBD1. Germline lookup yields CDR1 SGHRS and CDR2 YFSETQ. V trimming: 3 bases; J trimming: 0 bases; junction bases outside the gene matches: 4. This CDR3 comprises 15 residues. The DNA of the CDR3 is TGCGCCAGCAGCTGGGGGACAGGGAGCTCCTACGAGCAGTACTTC. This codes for CASSWGTGSSYEQYF.

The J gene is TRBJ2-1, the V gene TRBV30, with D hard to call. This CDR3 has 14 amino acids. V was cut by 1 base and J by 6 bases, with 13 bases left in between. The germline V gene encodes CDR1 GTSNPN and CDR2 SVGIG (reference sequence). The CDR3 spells CAWSDPSLANEQFF. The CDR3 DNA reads TGTGCCTGGAGTGACCCCTCTTTAGCCAATGAGCAGTTCTTC.

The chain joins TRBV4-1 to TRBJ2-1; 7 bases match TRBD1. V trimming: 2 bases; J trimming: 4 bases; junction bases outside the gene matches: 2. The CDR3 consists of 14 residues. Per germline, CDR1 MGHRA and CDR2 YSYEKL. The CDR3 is CASSQPGQYNEQFF. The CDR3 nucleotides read TGCGCCAGCAGCCAACCGGGACAGTACAATGAGCAGTTCTTC.

The CDR3 loop reads CASSLGGNSYEQYF. The CDR3 DNA reads as TGTGCCAGCTCACTGGGGGGAAACTCCTACGAGCAGTACTTC. The chain has TRBV18 and TRBJ2-7, with D tentatively TRBD2 (6 bases). V dropped 4 bases and J dropped 0 bases, with 10 bases sitting between them. Germline V lookup: CDR1 KGHSH, CDR2 LQKENI. The CDR3 is made up of 14 amino acids.

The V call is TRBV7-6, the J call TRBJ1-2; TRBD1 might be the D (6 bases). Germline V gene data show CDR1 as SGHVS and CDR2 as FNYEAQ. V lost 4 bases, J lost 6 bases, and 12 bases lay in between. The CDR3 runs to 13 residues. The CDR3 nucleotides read TGTGCCAGCAGCTCTGGGGGGGGCAATGGCTACACCTTC. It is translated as CASSSGGGNGYTF.

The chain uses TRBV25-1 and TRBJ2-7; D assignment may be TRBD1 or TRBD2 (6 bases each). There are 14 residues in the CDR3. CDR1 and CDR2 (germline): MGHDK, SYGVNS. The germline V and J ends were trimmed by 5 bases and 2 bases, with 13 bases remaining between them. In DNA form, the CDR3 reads TGTGCCAGCAGTCCGCCGGGGGCCCCCTACGAGCAGTACTTC. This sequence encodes CASSPPGAPYEQYF.

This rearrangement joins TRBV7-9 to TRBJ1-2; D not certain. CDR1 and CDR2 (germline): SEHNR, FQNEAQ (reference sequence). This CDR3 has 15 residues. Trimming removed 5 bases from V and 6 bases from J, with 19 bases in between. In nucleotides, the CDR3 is TGTGCCAGCAGCCATTTTGGGCCAGAGAACGATGGCTACACCTTC. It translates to CASSHFGPENDGYTF. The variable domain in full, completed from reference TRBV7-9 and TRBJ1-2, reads DTGVSQNPRHKITKRGQNVTFRCDPISEHNRLYWYRQTLGQGPEFLTYFQNEAQLEKSRLLSDRFSAERPKGSFSTLEIQRTEQGDSAMYLCASSHFGPENDGYTFGSGTRLTVV.

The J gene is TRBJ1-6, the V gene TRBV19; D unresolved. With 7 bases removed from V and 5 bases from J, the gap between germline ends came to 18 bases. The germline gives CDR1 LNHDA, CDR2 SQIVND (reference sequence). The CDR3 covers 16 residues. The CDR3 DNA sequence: TGTGCCAGTACCGCCGGACCGAGAGTCGATAATTCACCCCTCCACTTT. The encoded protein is CASTAGPRVDNSPLHF. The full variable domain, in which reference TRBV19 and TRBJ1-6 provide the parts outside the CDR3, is DGGITQSPKYLFRKEGQNVTLSCEQNLNHDAMYWYRQDPGQGLRLIYYSQIVNDFQKGDIAEGYSVSREKKESFPLTVTSAQKNPTAFYLCASTAGPRVDNSPLHFGNGTRLTVT.

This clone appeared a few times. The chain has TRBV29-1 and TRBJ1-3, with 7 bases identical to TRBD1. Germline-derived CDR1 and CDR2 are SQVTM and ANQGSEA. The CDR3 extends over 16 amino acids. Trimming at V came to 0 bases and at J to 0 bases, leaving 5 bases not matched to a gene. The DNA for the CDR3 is TGCAGCGTTGAAGAGGCGCGGACAGGCTCTGGAAACACCATATATTTT. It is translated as CSVEEARTGSGNTIYF.

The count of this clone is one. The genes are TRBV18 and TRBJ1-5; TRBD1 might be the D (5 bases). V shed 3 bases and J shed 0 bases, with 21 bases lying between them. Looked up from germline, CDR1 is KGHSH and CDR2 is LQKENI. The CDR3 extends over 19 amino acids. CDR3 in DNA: TGTGCCAGCTCACCCTTCGGCAGGGAAGACCGGTTTAGCAATCAGCCCCAGCATTTT. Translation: CASSPFGREDRFSNQPQHF.

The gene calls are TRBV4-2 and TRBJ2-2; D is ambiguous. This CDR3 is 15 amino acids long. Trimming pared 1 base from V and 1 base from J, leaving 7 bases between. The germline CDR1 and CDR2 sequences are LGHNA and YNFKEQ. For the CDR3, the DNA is TGTGCCAGCAGCCAAGTAGGCGGGAACACCGGGGAGCTGTTTTTT. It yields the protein CASSQVGGNTGELFF.

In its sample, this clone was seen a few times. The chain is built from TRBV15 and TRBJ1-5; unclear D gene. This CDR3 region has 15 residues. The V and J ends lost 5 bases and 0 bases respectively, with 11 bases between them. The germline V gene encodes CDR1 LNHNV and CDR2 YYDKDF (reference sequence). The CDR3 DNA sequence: TGTGCCACCAGCCCGGGAGAGTATAGCAATCAGCCCCAGCATTTT. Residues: CATSPGEYSNQPQHF. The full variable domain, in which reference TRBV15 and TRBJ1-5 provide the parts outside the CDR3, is DAMVIQNPRYQVTQFGKPVTLSCSQTLNHNVMYWYQQKSSQAPKLLFHYYDKDFNNEADTPDNFQSRRPNTSFCFLDIRSPGLGDTAMYLCATSPGEYSNQPQHFGDGTRLSIL.

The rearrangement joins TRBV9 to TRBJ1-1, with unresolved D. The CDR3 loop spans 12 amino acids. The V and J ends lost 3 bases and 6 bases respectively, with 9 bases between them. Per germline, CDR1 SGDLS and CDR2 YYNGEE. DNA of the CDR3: TGTGCCAGCAGCGGTGACACCGCTGAAGCTTTCTTT. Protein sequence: CASSGDTAEAFF.

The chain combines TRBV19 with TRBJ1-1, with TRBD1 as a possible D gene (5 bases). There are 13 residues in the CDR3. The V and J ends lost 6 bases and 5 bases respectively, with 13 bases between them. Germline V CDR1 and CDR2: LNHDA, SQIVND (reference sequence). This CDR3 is CASSQGWRTEAFF. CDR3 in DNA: TGTGCCAGTAGCCAGGGATGGAGGACTGAAGCTTTCTTT.

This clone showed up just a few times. CDR3 in DNA: TGTGCCAGCAGCCCCCCGGTGGCTATTGGGGGCAATGAGCAGTTCTTC. Translated, it gives CASSPPVAIGGNEQFF. This chain links TRBV7-9 with TRBJ2-1; tentatively, D is TRBD1 or TRBD2 (5 bases each). CDR3 length equals 16 residues. The germline V and J ends were trimmed by 5 bases and 6 bases, with 20 bases remaining between them. CDR1 and CDR2 (germline): SEHNR, FQNEAQ (reference sequence).

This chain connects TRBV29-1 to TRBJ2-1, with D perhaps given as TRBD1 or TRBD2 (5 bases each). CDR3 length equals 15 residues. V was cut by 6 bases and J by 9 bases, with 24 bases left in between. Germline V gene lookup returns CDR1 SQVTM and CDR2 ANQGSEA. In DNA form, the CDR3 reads TGCAGCGTAAATCGCCCGGGGAGAACTGGGGGTGAGCAGTTCTTC. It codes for CSVNRPGRTGGEQFF.

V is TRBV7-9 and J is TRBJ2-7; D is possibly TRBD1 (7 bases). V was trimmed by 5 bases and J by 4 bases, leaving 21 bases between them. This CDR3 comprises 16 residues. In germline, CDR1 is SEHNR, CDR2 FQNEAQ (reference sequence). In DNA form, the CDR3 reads TGTGCCAGCAGCGGAGGGATCGGGACAGAGAATTACGAGCAGTACTTC. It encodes CASSGGIGTENYEQYF.

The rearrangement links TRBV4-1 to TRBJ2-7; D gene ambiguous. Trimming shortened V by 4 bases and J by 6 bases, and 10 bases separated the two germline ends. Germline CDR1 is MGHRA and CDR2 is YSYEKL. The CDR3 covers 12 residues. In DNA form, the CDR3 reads TGCGCCAGCAGCCGCCACCAAGGCGAGCAGTACTTC. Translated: CASSRHQGEQYF.

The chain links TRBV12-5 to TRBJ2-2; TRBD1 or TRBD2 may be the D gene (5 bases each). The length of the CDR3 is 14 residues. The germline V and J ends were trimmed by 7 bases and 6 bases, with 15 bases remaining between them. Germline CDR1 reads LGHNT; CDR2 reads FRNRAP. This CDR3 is CASDLGTRPGELFF. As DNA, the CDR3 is TGTGCTAGTGATTTAGGGACGCGCCCCGGGGAGCTGTTTTTT. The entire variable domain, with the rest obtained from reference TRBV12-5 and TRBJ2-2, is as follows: DARVTQTPRHKVTEMGQEVTMRCQPILGHNTVFWYRQTMMQGLELLAYFRNRAPLDDSGMPKDRFSAEMPDATLATLKIQPSEPRDSAVYFCASDLGTRPGELFFGEGSRLTVL.

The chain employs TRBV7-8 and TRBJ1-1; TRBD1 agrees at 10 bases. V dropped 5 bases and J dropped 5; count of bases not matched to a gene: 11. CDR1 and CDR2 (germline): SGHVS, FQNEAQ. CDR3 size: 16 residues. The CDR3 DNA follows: TGTGCCAGCAGCCCAAGACAGGGGGCAAAGGGGACTGAAGCTTTCTTT. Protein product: CASSPRQGAKGTEAFF.

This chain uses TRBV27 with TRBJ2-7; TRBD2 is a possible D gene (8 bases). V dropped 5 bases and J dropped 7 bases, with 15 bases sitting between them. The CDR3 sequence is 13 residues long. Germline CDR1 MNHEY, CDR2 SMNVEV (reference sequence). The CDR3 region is CASSRGGQLEQYF. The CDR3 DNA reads TGTGCCAGCAGTCGGGGGGGACAGCTTGAGCAGTACTTC.

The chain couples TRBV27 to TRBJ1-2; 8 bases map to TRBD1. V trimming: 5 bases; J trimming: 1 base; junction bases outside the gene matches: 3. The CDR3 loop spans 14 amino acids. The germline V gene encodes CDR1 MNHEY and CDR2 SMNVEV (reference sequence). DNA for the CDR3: TGTGCCAGCAGTCGGACAGGGCGTAACTATGGCTACACCTTC. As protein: CASSRTGRNYGYTF.

The CDR3 loop is CASTPGLAALDEQFF. DNA of the CDR3: TGTGCCAGCACCCCGGGACTAGCGGCCCTAGATGAGCAGTTCTTC. The chain combines TRBV13 with TRBJ2-1; TRBD2 matches 11 bases. J lost 8 bases, V lost 7 bases, and 10 bases had no gene match. From germline, CDR1 is PRHDT and CDR2 FYEKMQ (reference sequence). CDR3 length equals 15 residues.

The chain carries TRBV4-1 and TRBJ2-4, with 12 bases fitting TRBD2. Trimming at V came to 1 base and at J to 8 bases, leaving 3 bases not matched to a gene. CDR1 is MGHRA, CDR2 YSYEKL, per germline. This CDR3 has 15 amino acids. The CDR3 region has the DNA TGCGCCAGCAGCCAAGTCTGGACTAGCGGGGACATTCAGTACTTC. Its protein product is CASSQVWTSGDIQYF.